The T cell receptor beta chain under discussion was sequenced for a study of cytomegalovirus exposure and HLA in healthy donors. As for this clone: Antigen: not known.

Broader study findings: Analysis performed later showed TCR beta chains linked to HLA being more clonally expanded than equally common others. It was reported in a later analysis that an Asian-associated ancestry cluster showed fewer N-insertions than the 666-donor mean. Earlier analysis found most TCR beta V segments productive about 87% or about 30% of the time. Some highly shared sequence variants likely arose as a pipeline artifact.

The CDR3 covers 12 residues. Trimming took 5 bases from V and 0 from J, leaving 3 bases between them. The V gene's germline CDR1 is SGHNT and CDR2 YENEEA. Vbeta (60) and Jbeta (13) primers were used in the PCR. Profiling relied on immunoSEQ multiplex PCR, and the TCRdb table lists in-frame clones only, not all of them. Altogether fewer than 150,000 clones are present, 65% to 80% being singletons, with the ten largest covering approximately 1.6%. This rearrangement joins TRBV11-3 to TRBJ2-3; D gene unclear. This TCR was recovered from a human donor in good health. Input material: PBMCs. The CDR3 protein is CASSGSTDTQYF. DNA of the CDR3: TGTGCCAGCAGCGGCAGCACAGATACGCAGTATTTT.